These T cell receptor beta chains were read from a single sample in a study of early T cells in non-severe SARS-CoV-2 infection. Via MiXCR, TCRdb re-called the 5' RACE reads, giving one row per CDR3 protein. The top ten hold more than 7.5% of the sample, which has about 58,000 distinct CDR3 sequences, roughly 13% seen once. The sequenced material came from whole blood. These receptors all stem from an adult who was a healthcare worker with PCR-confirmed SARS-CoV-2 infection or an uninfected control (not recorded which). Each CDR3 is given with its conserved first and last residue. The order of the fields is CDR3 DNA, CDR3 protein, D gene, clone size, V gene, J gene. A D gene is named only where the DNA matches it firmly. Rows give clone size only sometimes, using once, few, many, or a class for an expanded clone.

CDR3nt: TGTGCCAGCAGCTTGGGACGGATTGGAGAGACCCAGTACTTC; CDR3aa: CASSLGRIGETQYF; d_gene: -; abundance: -; v_gene: TRBV5-8; j_gene: TRBJ2-5
CDR3nt: TGTGCCAGCAGCCTGAGACAATCTAGTAGAAACACCATATATTTT; CDR3aa: CASSLRQSSRNTIYF; d_gene: -; abundance: many; v_gene: TRBV7-6; j_gene: TRBJ1-3
CDR3nt: TGTGCCAGTACTCCGGGACCGAGCTACTACGAGCAGTACTTC; CDR3aa: CASTPGPSYYEQYF; d_gene: -; abundance: many; v_gene: TRBV19; j_gene: TRBJ2-7
CDR3nt: TGCGCCAGCAGCCTCCCGGACAGGGTTGGTTCACCCCTCCACTTT; CDR3aa: CASSLPDRVGSPLHF; d_gene: TRBD1; abundance: few; v_gene: TRBV4-1; j_gene: TRBJ1-6
CDR3nt: TGTGCCAGCAGCCTCCAGCGGTGGGGAGCGGCCTACAATGAGCAGTTCTTC; CDR3aa: CASSLQRWGAAYNEQFF; d_gene: -; abundance: few; v_gene: TRBV6-1; j_gene: TRBJ2-1
CDR3nt: TGTGCCAGCAGTGAGACAAGCAATCAGCCCCAGCATTTT; CDR3aa: CASSETSNQPQHF; d_gene: -; abundance: few; v_gene: TRBV2; j_gene: TRBJ1-5
CDR3nt: TGTGCCAGCAGACTAGCGGGACGGGATGAGCAGTTCTTC; CDR3aa: CASRLAGRDEQFF; d_gene: TRBD2; abundance: many; v_gene: TRBV3-1; j_gene: TRBJ2-1
CDR3nt: TGTGCCAGCAGCATCTATGGGGGCAGCTACGAGCAGTACTTC; CDR3aa: CASSIYGGSYEQYF; d_gene: -; abundance: -; v_gene: TRBV5-5; j_gene: TRBJ2-7
CDR3nt: TGTGCCAGCAGCTTAGCCCCTCGAGATAAGCCCGGCACAGATACGCAGTATTTT; CDR3aa: CASSLAPRDKPGTDTQYF; d_gene: -; abundance: few; v_gene: TRBV7-9; j_gene: TRBJ2-3
CDR3nt: TGTGCCAGCAGTGAGGGCAGGACCTACGAGCAGTACTTC; CDR3aa: CASSEGRTYEQYF; d_gene: -; abundance: few; v_gene: TRBV2; j_gene: TRBJ2-7
CDR3nt: TGCAGTGCTAGAGCTCATCAGGGGATCTCCTACGAGCAGTACTTC; CDR3aa: CSARAHQGISYEQYF; d_gene: -; abundance: -; v_gene: TRBV20-1; j_gene: TRBJ2-7
CDR3nt: TGTGCCAGCAAGGCGGGTCCAGCTAACTATGGCTACACCTTC; CDR3aa: CASKAGPANYGYTF; d_gene: -; abundance: many; v_gene: TRBV7-9; j_gene: TRBJ1-2
CDR3nt: TGCAGCGTGCAAGGACAGGGGGTTTACGAGCAGTACTTC; CDR3aa: CSVQGQGVYEQYF; d_gene: TRBD1; abundance: few; v_gene: TRBV29-1; j_gene: TRBJ2-7
CDR3nt: TGTGCCAGCAGCTTCGGGACTACCGCTTACGAGCAGTACTTC; CDR3aa: CASSFGTTAYEQYF; d_gene: TRBD2; abundance: few; v_gene: TRBV5-4; j_gene: TRBJ2-7
CDR3nt: TGCGCCAGCAGACCGGGACTAGCGGGGGCCAACACCGGGGAGCTGTTTTTT; CDR3aa: CASRPGLAGANTGELFF; d_gene: TRBD2; abundance: few; v_gene: TRBV5-1; j_gene: TRBJ2-2
CDR3nt: TGCAGTGCTAAGCGGGAGCAATTGGACAATGAGCAGTTCTTC; CDR3aa: CSAKREQLDNEQFF; d_gene: TRBD2; abundance: -; v_gene: TRBV20-1; j_gene: TRBJ2-1
CDR3nt: TGTGCCAGCAGCCCAAGAAGCTCCTACGAGCAGTACTTC; CDR3aa: CASSPRSSYEQYF; d_gene: -; abundance: -; v_gene: TRBV3-1; j_gene: TRBJ2-7
CDR3nt: TGTGCCAGCACCCTTACCTCCTACGAGCAGTACTTC; CDR3aa: CASTLTSYEQYF; d_gene: -; abundance: few; v_gene: TRBV2; j_gene: TRBJ2-7
CDR3nt: TGTGCCAGCAGACCCCCGGGACTAGCGGGAGGCCGCACAGATACGCAGTATTTT; CDR3aa: CASRPPGLAGGRTDTQYF; d_gene: TRBD2; abundance: few; v_gene: TRBV7-2; j_gene: TRBJ2-3
CDR3nt: TGTGCCAGCAGTCCGGGACCCGGGGGCAATCAGCCCCAGCATTTT; CDR3aa: CASSPGPGGNQPQHF; d_gene: -; abundance: few; v_gene: TRBV27; j_gene: TRBJ1-5
CDR3nt: TGTGCCAGCAGTTTCGGGGGGGGTGGCAATCAGCCCCAGCATTTT; CDR3aa: CASSFGGGGNQPQHF; d_gene: -; abundance: few; v_gene: TRBV12-3/TRBV12-4; j_gene: TRBJ1-5
CDR3nt: TGTGCCAGCAGTAGCCTACGTGGGCCCTCCAGGGAACCCCTCCACTTT; CDR3aa: CASSSLRGPSREPLHF; d_gene: -; abundance: few; v_gene: TRBV7-6; j_gene: TRBJ1-6
CDR3nt: TGCAGCGTAACACCCCTTACGACAGGGGGCAGGGAGCAGTACTTC; CDR3aa: CSVTPLTTGGREQYF; d_gene: TRBD1; abundance: -; v_gene: TRBV29-1; j_gene: TRBJ2-7
CDR3nt: TGTGCCAGCTCGAGAGTCGGGGGAAACGAGCAGTACTTC; CDR3aa: CASSRVGGNEQYF; d_gene: -; abundance: many; v_gene: TRBV7-2; j_gene: TRBJ2-7
CDR3nt: TGTGCCAGCCGACAGGGACCCTATGGCTACACCTTC; CDR3aa: CASRQGPYGYTF; d_gene: TRBD1; abundance: many; v_gene: TRBV5-8; j_gene: TRBJ1-2
CDR3nt: TGCAGCGTTGAAGGAGCGGGAACCCAGTACTTC; CDR3aa: CSVEGAGTQYF; d_gene: TRBD2; abundance: few; v_gene: TRBV29-1; j_gene: TRBJ2-5
CDR3nt: TGTGCCAGCAGGTCGGAGGGTAGGGGTGAGCAGTTCTTC; CDR3aa: CASRSEGRGEQFF; d_gene: -; abundance: -; v_gene: TRBV6-2/TRBV6-3; j_gene: TRBJ2-1
CDR3nt: TGTGCCAGTAGTGACCAGGGGGCCTCCTCCTACAATGAGCAGTTCTTC; CDR3aa: CASSDQGASSYNEQFF; d_gene: TRBD1; abundance: many; v_gene: TRBV19; j_gene: TRBJ2-1
CDR3nt: TGCAGCGTTGAAGAAAGGGGGACAGGGAAGACCTACGAGCAGTACTTC; CDR3aa: CSVEERGTGKTYEQYF; d_gene: TRBD1; abundance: many; v_gene: TRBV29-1; j_gene: TRBJ2-7
CDR3nt: TGTGCCAGCAGCACCCAATCCGGGCCCCAGCATTTT; CDR3aa: CASSTQSGPQHF; d_gene: -; abundance: many; v_gene: TRBV7-8; j_gene: TRBJ1-5
CDR3nt: TGTGCCAGCAGCTTACAGCGGGGGATCTCCTACAATGAGCAGTTCTTC; CDR3aa: CASSLQRGISYNEQFF; d_gene: TRBD2; abundance: many; v_gene: TRBV11-2; j_gene: TRBJ2-1
CDR3nt: TGTGCCAGCAGCATAGGCTCTGGGGCCAACGTCCTGACTTTC; CDR3aa: CASSIGSGANVLTF; d_gene: -; abundance: many; v_gene: TRBV11-3; j_gene: TRBJ2-6
CDR3nt: TGTGCCACTCCGTGGGGTCCCTACGAGCAGTACTTC; CDR3aa: CATPWGPYEQYF; d_gene: -; abundance: -; v_gene: TRBV7-9; j_gene: TRBJ2-7
CDR3nt: TGTGCCAGCAGCATTAGACAGGAAGGTGAGCAGTACTTC; CDR3aa: CASSIRQEGEQYF; d_gene: -; abundance: -; v_gene: TRBV6-5; j_gene: TRBJ2-7
CDR3nt: TGTGCCAGCAGCCAAGAATGGGGGCAGCCCCAGCATTTT; CDR3aa: CASSQEWGQPQHF; d_gene: -; abundance: few; v_gene: TRBV3-1; j_gene: TRBJ1-5
CDR3nt: TGCGCCAGCAGCTTGGGTGGCAGGGAGGGCACTGAAGCTTTCTTT; CDR3aa: CASSLGGREGTEAFF; d_gene: -; abundance: few; v_gene: TRBV5-1; j_gene: TRBJ1-1
CDR3nt: TGCAGCGTCTCCCCGCCAGGGGGCGTCACCGGGGAGCTGTTTTTT; CDR3aa: CSVSPPGGVTGELFF; d_gene: TRBD1; abundance: many; v_gene: TRBV29-1; j_gene: TRBJ2-2
CDR3nt: TGCGCCAGCAGCTTGGCAGCAGGGCTCAAACTGTTTTTT; CDR3aa: CASSLAAGLKLFF; d_gene: -; abundance: few; v_gene: TRBV5-1; j_gene: TRBJ1-4
CDR3nt: TGTGCCAGCAGCCTCACCATGGCGGAGACCCAGTACTTC; CDR3aa: CASSLTMAETQYF; d_gene: -; abundance: many; v_gene: TRBV7-2; j_gene: TRBJ2-5
CDR3nt: TGTGCCAGCAGGGCTAGCGGGGGTAGGAAGACCCAGTACTTC; CDR3aa: CASRASGGRKTQYF; d_gene: TRBD2; abundance: many; v_gene: TRBV3-1; j_gene: TRBJ2-5
CDR3nt: TGTGCCAGCAGCTTAGGCGGGAAGTTCACAGATACGCAGTATTTT; CDR3aa: CASSLGGKFTDTQYF; d_gene: -; abundance: few; v_gene: TRBV7-8; j_gene: TRBJ2-3
CDR3nt: TGCGCCAGCAGCTCTGCCGGGTCCAGCAACACTGAAGCTTTCTTT; CDR3aa: CASSSAGSSNTEAFF; d_gene: -; abundance: few; v_gene: TRBV5-1; j_gene: TRBJ1-1